This T cell receptor (beta chain) was captured in a study of blood T cell repertoires in COVID-19. Turning to the study itself: The cDNA or gDNA used as material had been derived from T cells, B-cell-depleted T cells, or PBMCs.

V was cut by 4 bases and J by 5 bases, with 15 bases left in between. This CDR3 is 15 amino acids long. Germline V gene data show CDR1 as LGHDT and CDR2 as YNNKEL (reference sequence). Original processing methods: Researchers report that nucleated cell counts were estimated from reference gene primer amplification. Data came from immunoSEQ multiplex PCR; TCRdb stores just in-frame clones and leaves some out. The V and J calls and clone size are taken from that table; D and trimming were inferred from the DNA. The data show 200,000 to 300,000 clones, with roughly 79% seen just once and approximately 7.5% held by the top ten.

This chain links TRBV3-1 (or the pseudogene TRBV3-2) with TRBJ2-1; tentatively, D is TRBD2 (6 bases). This receptor was identified in a woman aged 80 or older with COVID-19, enrolled during active disease. Sequenced sample: peripheral blood. The CDR3 DNA reads TGTGCCAGCAGCCGCCCCCGGACTAATGACAATGAGCAGTTCTTC. Translated: CASSRPRTNDNEQFF.